This T cell receptor (beta chain) is from a study of OX40 agonist ivuxolimab in advanced cancers. For the study at large: The dose-escalation group included hepatocellular carcinoma, melanoma, renal cell carcinoma and head and neck cancer.

The study's findings and limits: What antigens the expanded peripheral T cells recognized was never established.

In regard to this clone: Its antigen is as yet unknown.

The germline gives CDR1 DFQATT, CDR2 SNEGSKA (reference sequence). V lost 1 base and J 6 bases, leaving 7 bases between the germline ends. This CDR3 contains 11 residues. This table comes from immunoSEQ multiplex PCR, and its TCRdb copy is limited to in-frame clones, with some not included. This sample has approximately 74,000 clones, with 90% found just once. The source material was CD4+ or CD8+ T cells sorted from blood, sampled in a trial of the OX40 agonist ivuxolimab. The source of this sequence is an adult with an advanced solid tumor such as melanoma, head and neck, liver or kidney cancer. V usage is TRBV20-1 and J usage is TRBJ2-7, with D uncertain. CDR3 protein: CSARASSEQYF. CDR3 DNA: TGCAGTGCTAGAGCCAGCTCCGAGCAGTACTTC.